This T cell receptor (beta chain) was observed in a study of low-dose radiotherapy and immunotherapy resistance in tumors. The wider study: Cohort 1 got 0.5 Gy per fraction every 2 weeks, 6.5 Gy in total. Those assigned to Cohort 2 were treated with 1 Gy per fraction every two weeks (13 Gy in total over 26 weeks).

TRAV- and TRBV-specific primers were used for first-strand cDNA, which covered alpha and beta chains. PCR amplification of the TCRs was performed with Phusion for 20 PCR cycles, and it relied on a constant-region primer together with a V-primer adapter. TCRdb re-called the reads through MiXCR, storing one row per CDR3 protein. The sample includes fewer than 110,000 distinct CDR3 sequences, around 20% of them seen just once. The germline CDR1 and CDR2 sequences are GTSNPN and SVGIG (reference sequence). This CDR3 region has 13 residues. Trimming pared 0 bases from V and 9 bases from J, leaving 12 bases between. This clonotype was detected many times. Time point defined: after trial treatment. Treatment meaning: LDRT plus nivolumab, ipilimumab, low-dose cyclophosphamide and aspirin (RACIN trial).

The chain recombines TRBV30 with TRBJ2-1; possible D gene TRBD2, 6 bases. Material: PBMCs, obtained after low-dose radiotherapy plus immunotherapy. The TCR sequence derives from a male donor with prostate cancer. The CDR3 region is CAWSVQQEGEQFF. The CDR3 DNA reads as TGTGCCTGGAGTGTACAGCAGGAGGGTGAGCAGTTCTTC.